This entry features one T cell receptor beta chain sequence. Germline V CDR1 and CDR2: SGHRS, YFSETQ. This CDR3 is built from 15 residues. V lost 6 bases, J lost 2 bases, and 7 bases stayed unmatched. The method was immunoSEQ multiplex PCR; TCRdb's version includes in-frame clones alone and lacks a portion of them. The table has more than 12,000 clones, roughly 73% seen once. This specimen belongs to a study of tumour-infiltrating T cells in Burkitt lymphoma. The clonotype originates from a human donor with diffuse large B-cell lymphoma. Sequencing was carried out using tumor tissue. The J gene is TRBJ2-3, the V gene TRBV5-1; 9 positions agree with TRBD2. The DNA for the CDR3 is TGCGCCAGCACCTCGGGCGGGAGGGTCACAGATACGCAGTATTTT. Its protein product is CASTSGGRVTDTQYF.